This T cell receptor beta chain comes out of a study of cytomegalovirus exposure and HLA in healthy donors. V lost 3 bases and J 9 bases, leaving 15 bases between the germline ends. The V gene's germline CDR1 is MNHEY and CDR2 SVGAGI. The CDR3 totals 15 residues. PCR used 60 Vbeta primers and 13 Jbeta primers. The table came from immunoSEQ multiplex PCR; TCRdb's copy has only in-frame clones and leaves some out. Counted here are approximately 160,000 clones, about 80% occurring once; the ten biggest clones make up 4.8%. Specimen: PBMCs. The chain carries TRBV6-5 and TRBJ1-6; weak D call: TRBD1 (5 bases). The source of this sequence is a young man in good health and CMV-seronegative. The CDR3 nucleotides read TGTGCCAGCAGTTATTCATTGGGAGGGGTTTCACCCCTCCACTTT. Translated: CASSYSLGGVSPLHF.